The clone carrying this T cell receptor beta chain was observed many times. Its antigen is unknown. The sample comes from a study of human T cells and chemical hapten exposure. Unmatched junction bases numbered 1, after V lost 2 bases and J lost 0 bases. The CDR3 consists of 15 residues. CDR1 and CDR2 (germline): MNHNY, SVGAGI (reference sequence). Specified time point: patch test 1, 2 weeks after DPC sensitization. The treatment was: therapeutic diphenylcyclopropenone sensitization with weekly scalp DPC. Study observations and caveats: With regard to DPC sensitization, TCRs above 1 in 1000 frequency did not change.

MiXCR, run by TCRdb on the RACE reads, gives a single entry per CDR3 protein. The sample lists more than 150,000 distinct CDR3 sequences, around 13% occurring once. The sample here was whole blood, taken in connection with sensitization to the hapten diphenylcyclopropenone (DPC). The sequence derives from a woman in her twenties or thirties with alopecia areata. Some clones in this sample may be carry-over from other donors' samples. This rearrangement joins TRBV6-6 to TRBJ1-1; 9 bases map to TRBD1. DNA of the CDR3: TGTGCCAGCAGTTACCGACAGGGGGTGAACACTGAAGCTTTCTTT. As protein: CASSYRQGVNTEAFF.